Each of the 30 T cell receptor beta chains below was sequenced from the same sample in a study of a mutant IDH1 vaccine in newly diagnosed glioma. Produced via immunoSEQ multiplex PCR; TCRdb's table is partial and in-frame only. The sample lists about 85,000 clones, roughly 91% occurring once. Specified time point: week 47, end of study. A single vaccine dose contained 300 ug of mutant IDH1 20-mer peptide, and topical imiquimod was used with it. What these receptors recognize is not known. Sequencing used PBMCs, obtained from a glioma patient whose treatment included an IDH1 peptide vaccine. The receptors were sampled from a woman between 45 and 65 years old with glioma.

V and J are TRBV5-4 and TRBJ1-2; D might be TRBD1 (6 bases). Germline CDR1 and CDR2: SGHNT and YYREEE (reference sequence). V was pared by 1 base and J by 4 bases, with 17 bases between. The CDR3 loop spans 16 amino acids. The CDR3 nucleotides are TGTGCCAGCAGCTTGAAGAGAGGGGGGCTGGGCTATGGCTACACCTTC. It translates to CASSLKRGGLGYGYTF.

This chain joins TRBV6-5 and TRBJ1-6; no clear D gene. Trimming pared 2 bases from V and 7 bases from J, leaving 12 bases between. The CDR3 runs 15 residues. Germline CDR1 reads MNHEY; CDR2 reads SVGAGI. The CDR3 spells CASSYAPGGNSPLHF. The CDR3 nucleotides read TGTGCCAGCAGTTACGCACCCGGAGGGAATTCACCCCTCCACTTT.

V gene TRBV6-5 combines with J gene TRBJ1-5; 7 nucleotides line up with TRBD1. Germline-derived CDR1 and CDR2 are MNHEY and SVGAGI. The CDR3 is made up of 14 amino acids. The junction had 4 bases not matched to a gene; V was cut back by 6 bases and J by 2 bases. CDR3 loop: CASRQTGGNQPQHF. As DNA, the CDR3 is TGTGCCAGCAGACAAACAGGGGGCAATCAGCCCCAGCATTTT.

The chain links TRBV20-1 to TRBJ1-2; no definite D call. Germline CDR1 is DFQATT and CDR2 is SNEGSKA (reference sequence). Between the trimmed V and J ends, which lost 1 base and 8 bases, there was a span of 8 bases. The CDR3 contains 11 residues. CDR3 in DNA: TGCAGTGCTAGAGTAGGCTTCGGCTACACCTTC. Protein: CSARVGFGYTF.

This chain uses TRBV6-5 with TRBJ2-5, with TRBD2 as a possible D gene (5 bases). V was trimmed by 5 bases and J by 4 bases, leaving 11 bases between them. This CDR3 comprises 13 residues. Germline lookup yields CDR1 MNHEY and CDR2 SVGAGI. The CDR3: CASSPQAGETQYF. The CDR3 region has the DNA TGTGCCAGCAGTCCCCAGGCGGGAGAGACCCAGTACTTC.

The chain recombines TRBV9 with TRBJ2-5; 10 bases are a match to TRBD1. Trimming removed 0 bases from V and 5 bases from J; junction bases left unmatched: 7. This CDR3 has 16 amino acids. Germline values: CDR1 SGDLS, CDR2 YYNGEE. The CDR3 DNA follows: TGTGCCAGCAGCGTAGAAGGACAGGGGGTGAGGGAGACCCAGTACTTC. This encodes CASSVEGQGVRETQYF.

The CDR3: CASSRQGSYNEQFF. DNA of the CDR3: TGTGCCAGCAGCCGCCAGGGCTCCTACAATGAGCAGTTCTTC. This rearrangement joins TRBV11-3 to TRBJ2-1, with D possibly TRBD1 on 5 matching bases. The CDR3 totals 14 residues. Germline V gene data show CDR1 as SGHNT and CDR2 as YENEEA. Trimming pared 5 bases from V and 0 bases from J, leaving 8 bases between.

The V gene is TRBV6-1, the J gene TRBJ2-1, with 12 nucleotides matching TRBD2. The CDR3 sequence is 14 residues long. CDR1 is MNHNS and CDR2 is SASEGT in the germline V gene. V was clipped by 10 bases and J by 7 bases; unmatched bases: 8. The CDR3 is CATLAGGTRNEQFF. The CDR3 DNA reads as TGTGCCACTCTAGCGGGAGGGACTCGGAATGAGCAGTTCTTC.

The rearrangement joins TRBV6-5 to TRBJ1-2; tentative D call: TRBD1 (5 bases). The CDR3 extends over 13 amino acids. V was trimmed by 2 bases and J by 11 bases, leaving 15 bases between them. Germline V gene lookup returns CDR1 MNHEY and CDR2 SVGAGI. CDR3 coding DNA: TGTGCCAGCAGTTACGTCGGGGGTTGGAGTTACACCTTC. This gives the protein CASSYVGGWSYTF.

V usage is TRBV6-1 and J usage is TRBJ1-2; no definite D call. CDR3 size: 16 residues. The ends were cut back, 0 bases at V and 5 bases at J, with 16 bases in the middle. CDR1 and CDR2 from the germline V gene are MNHNS and SASEGT. CDR3 sequence (DNA): TGTGCCAGCAGTGAAGCTTGGGGAGGCCCGGGGTATGGCTACACCTTC. It is translated as CASSEAWGGPGYGYTF.

The chain uses TRBV9 and TRBJ2-1; D might be TRBD1 or TRBD2, each matching 5 bases. CDR1 is SGDLS, CDR2 YYNGEE, per germline. V lost 3 bases to trimming and J lost 8 bases, with 24 bases between them. The CDR3 spans 17 residues. This CDR3 is CASSEDSPRELGHEQFF. The CDR3, as DNA: TGTGCCAGCAGCGAGGACTCCCCCAGGGAGCTGGGGCATGAGCAGTTCTTC.

The chain couples TRBV6-6 to TRBJ2-7, with 7 bases lining up with TRBD1. Germline trimming cut 6 bases from V and 5 bases from J; bases unmatched to any gene: 7. CDR3 size: 13 residues. Germline lookup yields CDR1 MNHNY and CDR2 SVGAGI (reference sequence). For the CDR3, the DNA is TGTGCCAGCAGCCGCAATACAGGGGACGAGCAGTACTTC. Its protein is CASSRNTGDEQYF.

The J gene is TRBJ1-5, the V gene TRBV5-6; perhaps TRBD1 as D (5 bases). The CDR3 consists of 17 residues. Trimming took off 3 bases at V and 0 bases at J, with 16 bases between the two ends. CDR1 is SGHDT and CDR2 is YYEEEE in the germline V gene. This CDR3 reads CASSSGRQPDSNQPQHF. CDR3 in DNA: TGTGCCAGCAGCTCGGGACGACAGCCAGATAGCAATCAGCCCCAGCATTTT.

The rearrangement joins TRBV2 to TRBJ1-1; 8 nucleotides line up with TRBD1. The J segment lost 6 bases and the V segment lost 7 bases, leaving 7 bases of the junction unmatched. The CDR3 runs to 13 residues. The germline V gene encodes CDR1 SNHLY and CDR2 FYNNEI. The DNA of the CDR3 is TGTGCCAGCACTATGACAGGGGAGGCTGAAGCTTTCTTT. Translated, it gives CASTMTGEAEAFF. The full variable domain, completed using reference TRBV2 and TRBJ1-1, is EPEVTQTPSHQVTQMGQEVILRCVPISNHLYFYWYRQILGQKVEFLVSFYNNEISEKSEIFDDQFSVERPDGSNFTLKIRSTKLEDSAMYFCASTMTGEAEAFFGQGTRLTVV.

The V call is TRBV18, the J call TRBJ2-1; 11 bases map to TRBD2. The ends lost 6 bases at V and 5 bases at J; junction bases unmatched: 3. Germline V gives CDR1 KGHSH, CDR2 LQKENI. The CDR3 extends over 14 amino acids. The CDR3 is CASSGTSGHNEQFF. As DNA, the CDR3 is TGTGCCAGCTCGGGGACTAGCGGACACAATGAGCAGTTCTTC.

The gene calls are TRBV30 and TRBJ1-5, with no clear D. Per germline, CDR1 GTSNPN and CDR2 SVGIG (reference sequence). Trimming took off 1 base at V and 2 bases at J, with 6 bases between the two ends. This CDR3 is built from 13 residues. The CDR3 DNA follows: TGTGCCTGGAGTGGTCTGGGCAATCAGCCCCAGCATTTT. Amino acids: CAWSGLGNQPQHF. Looking up the rest from reference TRBV30 and TRBJ1-5 gives the full variable domain: SQTIHQWPATLVQPVGSPLSLECTVEGTSNPNLYWYRQAAGRGLQLLFYSVGIGQISSEVPQNLSASRPQDRQFILSSKKLLLSDSGFYLCAWSGLGNQPQHFGDGTRLSIL.

CDR3 DNA sequence: TGTGCCAGCAACCACTGGGGGCCCCAGCATTTT. Amino acids: CASNHWGPQHF. The rearrangement links TRBV5-4 to TRBJ1-5, with D unresolved. Germline V gene lookup returns CDR1 SGHNT and CDR2 YYREEE (reference sequence). Trimming took 6 bases from V and 9 from J, leaving 10 bases between them. The CDR3 runs 11 residues.

The rearrangement uses TRBV4-1 and TRBJ2-5; 9 bases are shared with TRBD2. The V gene end was trimmed by 3 bases and the J gene end by 5 bases; junction bases not matched to a gene: 4. In germline, CDR1 is MGHRA, CDR2 YSYEKL. The length of the CDR3 is 14 residues. CDR3 amino acids: CASSHLAGVETQYF. Written as DNA, the CDR3 is TGCGCCAGCAGCCATTTAGCGGGAGTTGAGACCCAGTACTTC.

The chain carries TRBV7-3 and TRBJ1-1; D gene unclear. V lost 5 bases and J lost 5, with 15 bases in between. CDR1 is SGHTA and CDR2 is FQGTGA in the germline V gene. The CDR3 consists of 14 residues. CDR3 region: CASSQHGLGTEAFF. In DNA form, the CDR3 reads TGTGCCAGCAGCCAACACGGCCTAGGTACTGAAGCTTTCTTT.

V usage is TRBV28 and J usage is TRBJ1-5, with 12 nucleotides matching TRBD1. The CDR3 loop spans 15 amino acids. Looked up from germline, CDR1 is MDHEN and CDR2 is SYDVKM. Losses at the gene ends were 6 bases for V and 6 bases for J; bases not matched to a gene: 6. The CDR3 region is CASRGDRGLVQPQHF. Written as DNA, the CDR3 is TGTGCCAGCAGAGGGGACAGGGGGCTGGTTCAGCCCCAGCATTTT. Full variable domain (remainder filled in from reference TRBV28 and TRBJ1-5): DVKVTQSSRYLVKRTGEKVFLECVQDMDHENMFWYRQDPGLGLRLIYFSYDVKMKEKGDIPEGYSVSREKKERFSLILESASTNQTSMYLCASRGDRGLVQPQHFGDGTRLSIL.

This clone appeared a few times. This chain connects TRBV6-5 to TRBJ1-6; no firm D call. Germline V gene data show CDR1 as MNHEY and CDR2 as SVGAGI. CDR3 length: 12 residues. Trimming cost V 7 bases and J 12 bases, with 13 bases left between them. This CDR3 is CASKTQIGPLHF. CDR3 nucleotide sequence: TGTGCCAGCAAAACTCAGATAGGACCCCTCCACTTT.

V usage is TRBV4-1 and J usage is TRBJ1-2; D is undetermined. V was shortened by 1 base and J by 12 bases, with 15 bases between the two germline ends. Germline V lookup: CDR1 MGHRA, CDR2 YSYEKL. The CDR3 is made up of 13 amino acids. The CDR3 bases are TGCGCCAGCAGCCAAGGCGGGAAACGGTCGGACACCTTC. As protein: CASSQGGKRSDTF.

This chain links TRBV11-2 with TRBJ2-2, with D possibly TRBD2 on 6 matching bases. Trimming shortened V by 8 bases and J by 0 bases, and 13 bases separated the two germline ends. This CDR3 is 15 amino acids long. From germline, CDR1 is SGHAT and CDR2 FQNNGV. CDR3 bases: TGTGCCAGCGGCGGGACCGCCTCGAACACCGGGGAGCTGTTTTTT. Protein product: CASGGTASNTGELFF.

The J gene is TRBJ2-1, the V gene TRBV9; a possible D gene is TRBD2 (5 bases). With 3 bases removed from V and 8 bases from J, the gap between germline ends came to 18 bases. CDR1 is SGDLS and CDR2 is YYNGEE in the germline V gene. The CDR3 sequence is 15 residues long. The CDR3: CASSGGGYDGDEQFF. In DNA form, the CDR3 reads TGTGCCAGCAGCGGAGGAGGATACGACGGCGATGAGCAGTTCTTC.

V is TRBV5-5 and J is TRBJ2-5; 9 bases are shared with TRBD2. The germline gives CDR1 SGHKS, CDR2 YYEKEE (reference sequence). This CDR3 has 14 residues. Germline trimming cut 0 bases from V and 4 bases from J; bases unmatched to any gene: 1. CDR3 in amino acids: CASSLGSGRETQYF. The CDR3, as DNA: TGTGCCAGCAGCTTGGGTAGCGGGAGAGAGACCCAGTACTTC. The whole variable domain, remainder taken from reference TRBV5-5 and TRBJ2-5, is DAGVTQSPTHLIKTRGQQVTLRCSPISGHKSVSWYQQVLGQGPQFIFQYYEKEERGRGNFPDRFSARQFPNYSSELNVNALLLGDSALYLCASSLGSGRETQYFGPGTRLLVL.

The V call is TRBV7-9, the J call TRBJ2-7; D unclear. Trimming took 1 base from V and 5 from J, leaving 9 bases between them. This CDR3 contains 13 residues. CDR1 is SEHNR and CDR2 is FQNEAQ in the germline V gene (reference sequence). The CDR3 protein is CASSLEGRNEQYF. DNA of the CDR3: TGTGCCAGCAGCTTAGAGGGCAGAAACGAGCAGTACTTC.

The gene calls are TRBV28 and TRBJ1-2; TRBD1 agrees at 9 bases. CDR3 length: 12 amino acids. CDR1 is MDHEN, CDR2 SYDVKM, per germline. The trim removed 6 bases at V and 4 bases at J, leaving 0 bases unmatched. The CDR3 DNA follows: TGTGCCAGCAGGGACAGGGGCTATGGCTACACCTTC. Translation gives CASRDRGYGYTF.

The gene calls are TRBV7-3 and TRBJ1-4; D not certain. CDR3 length: 13 amino acids. V was clipped by 5 bases and J by 9 bases, with 13 bases between them. The germline V gene has CDR1 SGHTA and CDR2 FQGTGA. The chain's CDR3 is CASSPADGQKLFF. The DNA for the CDR3 is TGTGCCAGCAGCCCGGCGGACGGCCAAAAACTGTTTTTT.

This rearrangement joins TRBV11-3 to TRBJ1-1; D ambiguous. The germline gives CDR1 SGHNT, CDR2 YENEEA. The V end lost 0 bases, the J end lost 5 bases, and 7 bases lay between the germline ends. The length of the CDR3 is 13 residues. The CDR3: CASSLEARTEAFF. Here the CDR3 DNA reads TGTGCCAGCAGCTTAGAGGCGCGGACTGAAGCTTTCTTT.

The chain joins TRBV28 to TRBJ1-3; D gene ambiguous. Germline-derived CDR1 and CDR2 are MDHEN and SYDVKM. This CDR3 has 14 amino acids. The ends were cut back, 7 bases at V and 9 bases at J, with 19 bases in the middle. CDR3 sequence reads: CASTHQGAWRTIYF. In DNA form, the CDR3 reads TGTGCCAGCACCCATCAAGGAGCTTGGCGCACCATATATTTT.